The 12 T cell receptor beta chains listed next were all sequenced from one sample in a study of blood T cell repertoires in COVID-19. Measured with immunoSEQ multiplex PCR; TCRdb has only the in-frame clones, and not every one. Here the sample spans 50,000 to 65,000 clones, just under 75% being singletons. The material sequenced was peripheral blood. Receptors were obtained from a woman between 65 and 79 years old with COVID-19, enrolled during active disease.

This chain links TRBV5-1 with TRBJ2-3; no clear D. The CDR3 length is 12 residues. Germline CDR1 reads SGHRS; CDR2 reads YFSETQ. The V gene lost 4 bases and the J gene lost 6 bases, with 9 bases spanning the gap. CDR3 DNA sequence: TGCGCCAGCAGCCCGCCGGAGGATACGCAGTATTTT. This sequence encodes CASSPPEDTQYF.

V gene TRBV19 combines with J gene TRBJ2-2, with 8 bases aligning to TRBD1. The CDR3 totals 14 residues. V gave up 5 bases and J gave up 7 bases; unmatched junction bases: 6. Per germline, CDR1 LNHDA and CDR2 SQIVND (reference sequence). This chain's CDR3 is CASSGQGQVGELFF. CDR3 DNA sequence: TGTGCCAGTAGTGGACAGGGTCAGGTCGGGGAGCTGTTTTTT.

The gene calls are TRBV5-5 and TRBJ1-2, with no clear D. CDR1 SGHKS and CDR2 YYEKEE come from the germline V gene (reference sequence). V was shortened by 0 bases and J by 8 bases, with 14 bases between the two germline ends. The CDR3 contains 14 residues. The CDR3 DNA reads TGTGCCAGCAGCTTGGCCACCGGGAGATACGGCTACACCTTC. Its protein product is CASSLATGRYGYTF. The full variable domain, with the rest looked up from reference TRBV5-5 and TRBJ1-2, is DAGVTQSPTHLIKTRGQQVTLRCSPISGHKSVSWYQQVLGQGPQFIFQYYEKEERGRGNFPDRFSARQFPNYSSELNVNALLLGDSALYLCASSLATGRYGYTFGSGTRLTVV.

At least ten counts were recorded for this clone. V gene TRBV7-2 combines with J gene TRBJ2-1, with 9 nucleotides matching TRBD2. This CDR3 has 17 residues. J gave up 2 bases and V 5 bases, and 10 bases lay outside the gene matches. In germline, CDR1 is SGHTA, CDR2 FQGNSA. The CDR3 sequence is CASSRFLAGTPYNEQFF. CDR3 nucleotide sequence: TGTGCCAGCAGCCGCTTCCTAGCGGGAACCCCCTACAATGAGCAGTTCTTC. Filled out from reference TRBV7-2 and TRBJ2-1, the complete variable domain reads GAGVSQSPSNKVTEKGKDVELRCDPISGHTALYWYRQSLGQGLEFLIYFQGNSAPDKSGLPSDRFSAERTGGSVSTLTIQRTQQEDSAVYLCASSRFLAGTPYNEQFFGPGTRLTVL.

This chain connects TRBV20-1 to TRBJ2-7; D remains unclear. There are 11 residues in the CDR3. From germline, CDR1 is DFQATT and CDR2 SNEGSKA (reference sequence). Trimming cost V 3 bases and J 5 bases, with 8 bases left between them. The DNA for the CDR3 is TGCAGTGCTAGTTTCGGAGACGAGCAGTACGTC. Translated, it gives CSASFGDEQYV.

J is TRBJ1-1 and V is TRBV19; possible D gene TRBD1, 5 bases. The CDR3 consists of 13 residues. CDR1 is LNHDA and CDR2 is SQIVND in the germline V gene (reference sequence). V lost 1 base, J lost 4 bases, and 7 bases lay in between. In DNA form, the CDR3 reads TGTGCCAGTAGTATAGGGGGGGGCACTGAAGCTTTCTTT. This gives the protein CASSIGGGTEAFF.

J is TRBJ2-4 and V is TRBV2; D is unresolved. V gave up 4 bases and J gave up 10 bases, with 8 bases separating them. Germline V CDR1 and CDR2: SNHLY, FYNNEI. The CDR3 runs 11 residues. The CDR3 DNA sequence: TGTGCCAGCAGTGGGGCACCTATTCAGTACTTC. Translated, it gives CASSGAPIQYF.

J is TRBJ2-3 and V is TRBV5-4, with 14 bases identical to TRBD2. V gave up 5 bases and J gave up 5 bases; unmatched junction bases: 7. Germline loops: CDR1 SGHNT, CDR2 YYREEE (reference sequence). The CDR3 totals 16 residues. The CDR3 region has the DNA TGTGCCAGCAGGGCAGGGACTAGCGGGGGTGGAGATACGCAGTATTTT. Its translation: CASRAGTSGGGDTQYF.

The V call is TRBV4-3, the J call TRBJ1-1; a possible D gene is TRBD1 (5 bases). Between the trimmed V and J ends, which lost 0 bases and 3 bases, there was a span of 5 bases. Looked up from germline, CDR1 is LGHNA and CDR2 is YSLEER. CDR3 length: 13 amino acids. The CDR3 nucleotides read TGCGCCAGCAGCCAAGAACAGGACACTGAAGCTTTCTTT. Its protein product is CASSQEQDTEAFF.

The chain couples TRBV7-3 to TRBJ2-7; TRBD1 aligns across 12 bases. CDR1 and CDR2 from the germline V gene are SGHTA and FQGTGA. The CDR3 is made up of 15 amino acids. V lost 1 base and J lost 7; bases outside the gene matches: 5. CDR3 amino acids: CASSLMGQGAEEQYF. The CDR3 coding sequence is TGTGCCAGCAGCTTAATGGGACAGGGGGCCGAGGAGCAGTACTTC.

This rearrangement joins TRBV27 to TRBJ2-7; tentatively, D is TRBD2 (6 bases). CDR1 and CDR2 (germline): MNHEY, SMNVEV (reference sequence). This CDR3 region has 14 residues. Trimming left V 5 bases short and J 3 bases short, with 14 bases between. Here the CDR3 DNA reads TGTGCCAGCAGTCCCCGGGACTCCCTCTACGAGCAGTACTTC. It is translated as CASSPRDSLYEQYF.

The chain has TRBV27 and TRBJ2-5; a weak D match, TRBD2 (6 bases). V shed 9 bases and J shed 5 bases, with 19 bases lying between them. This CDR3 is built from 14 residues. Germline assignment: CDR1 MNHEY and CDR2 SMNVEV (reference sequence). CDR3 sequence: CASKRLGPVETQYF. The CDR3 DNA sequence: TGTGCCAGTAAGAGACTAGGGCCGGTCGAGACCCAGTACTTC.